This entry describes one T cell receptor beta chain. Its cognate antigen is unknown. This entry comes from a study of identical twins. The study's findings and limits: A partial confounding effect on zero-insertion analyses could come from invariant MAIT and iNKT cells. With abundant cord blood beta clonotypes, insertions were fewer; memory repertoires showed no such pattern.

Each CDR3 protein is one row after TCRdb ran MiXCR on the 5' RACE reads. In the table there are about 530,000 distinct CDR3 sequences, more than 20% of which are singletons. CDR3 length: 14 amino acids. V was shortened by 8 bases and J by 3 bases, with 15 bases between the two germline ends. The same sample was also used in a study of yellow fever vaccine responses in identical twins. This second report adds: Twins reportedly mounted vaccine T cell responses that seemed partly convergent, partly personalized.

The sequenced sample was CD4+ T cells sorted from blood. This chain joins TRBV12-3 or TRBV12-4 and TRBJ2-3; no clear D. This clonotype originated in a woman aged 18-35 years in good health. The CDR3 here is CASAPIRVTDTQYF. CDR3 in DNA: TGTGCCAGCGCTCCCATTCGGGTGACAGATACGCAGTATTTT.